This TCR beta chain was identified in a study of neurological immune-mediated disorders. As for the cDNA, it was generated by 5'RACE with 10-nucleotide random UMIs. TCRdb reprocessed the 5' RACE reads with MiXCR, giving one entry per CDR3 protein. The sample carries some 57,000 distinct CDR3 sequences, roughly 3.8% recorded once. Overall study findings and caveats: On phylogenetic grouping, the repertoires of 18 of 34 multiple sclerosis patients fell within one related-CDR3 cluster, constituting a possible signature.

This CDR3 is built from 13 residues. Germline CDR1 and CDR2: ENHRY and SYGVKD. Deletions cut 4 bases from V and 2 bases from J, with 8 bases between. The unsorted libraries had their origin in 2 million PBMCs stored at -80 C. This clonotype appeared many times. Its antigen is unidentified. The TCR sequence derives from a man aged 55 to 70 with multiple sclerosis. This chain connects TRBV10-3 to TRBJ1-1; D gene unclear. Material for sequencing was PBMCs. The CDR3 sequence is CAISGRANTEAFF. In nucleotides, the CDR3 is TGTGCCATCAGTGGTCGCGCTAACACTGAAGCTTTCTTT.